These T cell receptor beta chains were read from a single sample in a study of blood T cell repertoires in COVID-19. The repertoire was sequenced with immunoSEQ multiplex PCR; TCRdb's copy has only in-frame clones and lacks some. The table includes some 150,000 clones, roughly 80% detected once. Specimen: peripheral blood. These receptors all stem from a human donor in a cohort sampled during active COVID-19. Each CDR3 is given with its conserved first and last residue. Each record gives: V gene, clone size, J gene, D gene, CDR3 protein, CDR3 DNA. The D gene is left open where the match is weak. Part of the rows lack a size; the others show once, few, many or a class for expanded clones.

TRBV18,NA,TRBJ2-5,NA,CASSPRGAAWETQYF,TGTGCCAGCTCACCACGGGGCGCGGCGTGGGAGACCCAGTACTTC
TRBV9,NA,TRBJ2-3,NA,CASSVLGQGGTDTQYF,TGTGCCAGCAGCGTACTAGGCCAAGGGGGCACAGATACGCAGTATTTT
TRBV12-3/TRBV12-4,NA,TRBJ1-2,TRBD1,CASSRQGRYGYTF,TGTGCCAGCAGTCGACAGGGGCGCTATGGCTACACCTTC
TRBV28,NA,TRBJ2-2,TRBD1,CASSLGTGFKAGELFF,TGTGCCAGCAGTTTGGGGACAGGGTTTAAGGCCGGGGAGCTGTTTTTT
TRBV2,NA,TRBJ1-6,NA,CASSERGAGSPLHF,TGTGCCAGCAGTGAACGGGGGGCTGGGTCACCCCTCCACTTT
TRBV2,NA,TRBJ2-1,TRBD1,CASSEGQGNNEQFF,TGTGCCAGCAGTGAAGGACAGGGTAACAATGAGCAGTTCTTC
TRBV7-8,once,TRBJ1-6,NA,CASGSTGPPSYNSPLHF,TGTGCTTCAGGGTCGACAGGCCCCCCTTCCTATAATTCACCCCTCCACTTT
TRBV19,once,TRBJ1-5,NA,CASSIDGGNQPQHF,TGTGCCAGTAGTATAGATGGGGGGAATCAGCCCCAGCATTTT
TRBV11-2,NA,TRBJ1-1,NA,CASSLGLAAREGTEAFF,TGTGCCAGCAGCTTAGGTTTGGCGGCTCGGGAGGGCACTGAAGCTTTCTTT
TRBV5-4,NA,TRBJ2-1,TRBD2,CASSPGTTNEQFF,TGTGCCAGCAGCCCCGGGACTACCAATGAGCAGTTCTTC
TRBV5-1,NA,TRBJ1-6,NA,CASSLDSPQSSYNSPLHF,TGCGCCAGCAGCCTCGACTCTCCTCAGAGCTCCTATAATTCACCCCTCCACTTT
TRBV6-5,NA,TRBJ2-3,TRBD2,CASRRLAGGTDTQYF,TGTGCCAGCAGAAGACTAGCGGGGGGCACAGATACGCAGTATTTT
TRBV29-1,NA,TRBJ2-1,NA,CSVEYGARLYNEQFF,TGCAGCGTTGAATATGGAGCGAGACTGTACAATGAGCAGTTCTTC
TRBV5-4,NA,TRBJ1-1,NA,CASSVTGMANTEAFF,TGTGCCAGCAGCGTTACAGGGATGGCGAACACTGAAGCTTTCTTT
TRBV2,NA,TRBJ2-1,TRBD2,CASMIKRELRREQFF,TGTGCCAGCATGATAAAGCGGGAGCTCCGGCGTGAGCAGTTCTTC
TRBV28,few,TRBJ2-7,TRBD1,CASRPDRLSSYEQYF,TGTGCCAGCAGACCGGACAGGCTGAGCTCCTACGAGCAGTACTTC
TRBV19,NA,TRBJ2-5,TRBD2,CASSIVGTSQETQYF,TGTGCCAGTAGTATAGTGGGGACTAGTCAAGAGACCCAGTACTTC
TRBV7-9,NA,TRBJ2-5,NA,CASSLDAVTQETQYF,TGTGCCAGCAGCTTAGATGCAGTGACACAAGAGACCCAGTACTTC
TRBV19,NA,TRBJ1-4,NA,CASSIVHRVGEGGEKLFF,TGTGCCAGTAGTATAGTACACAGGGTAGGGGAGGGTGGTGAAAAACTGTTTTTT
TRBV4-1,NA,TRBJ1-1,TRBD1,CASSHTGGVAEAFF,TGCGCCAGCAGCCATACAGGGGGGGTTGCTGAAGCTTTCTTT
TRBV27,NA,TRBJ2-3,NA,CASSLWGRTDTQYF,TGTGCCAGCAGTTTGTGGGGGCGCACAGATACGCAGTATTTT
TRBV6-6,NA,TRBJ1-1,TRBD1,CASSYSRDRGTEAFF,TGTGCCAGCAGTTACTCAAGGGACAGGGGCACTGAAGCTTTCTTT
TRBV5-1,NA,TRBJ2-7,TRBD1,CASSLLGTGTYEQYF,TGCGCCAGCAGCTTGTTGGGGACAGGGACCTACGAGCAGTACTTC
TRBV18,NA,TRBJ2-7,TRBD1,CASSPAGTGNYEQYF,TGTGCCAGCTCACCTGCCGGGACAGGGAACTACGAGCAGTACTTC
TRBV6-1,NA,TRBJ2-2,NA,CASSESSEVRRLFF,TGTGCCAGCAGTGAATCATCGGAAGTTAGGAGGCTGTTTTTT
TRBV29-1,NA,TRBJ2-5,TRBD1,CSFGTGGDQETQYF,TGCAGCTTTGGGACAGGGGGCGACCAAGAGACCCAGTACTTC
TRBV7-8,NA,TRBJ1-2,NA,CASSLRGQKIPTF,TGTGCCAGCAGCTTACGCGGACAGAAGATTCCCACCTTC
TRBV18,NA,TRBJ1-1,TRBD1,CASSPRAGGVGTEAFF,TGTGCCAGCTCACCGAGGGCAGGGGGCGTCGGCACTGAAGCTTTCTTT
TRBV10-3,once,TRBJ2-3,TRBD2,CATASGGATDTQYF,TGTGCCACGGCTAGCGGGGGGGCGACAGATACGCAGTATTTT
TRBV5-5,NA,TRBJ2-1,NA,CASSLRRNEQFF,TGTGCCAGCAGCTTGCGGAGGAATGAGCAGTTCTTC
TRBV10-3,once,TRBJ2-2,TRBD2,CAISSAGVAGVDGTGELFF,TGTGCCATCTCATCGGCGGGAGTAGCGGGGGTGGACGGTACCGGGGAGCTGTTTTTT
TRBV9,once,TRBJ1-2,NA,CASSEPNGYTF,TGTGCCAGCAGCGAGCCCAACGGGTACACCTTC
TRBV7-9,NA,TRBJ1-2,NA,CASSLAAGLSGYTF,TGTGCCAGCAGCTTAGCGGCAGGGCTCTCAGGCTACACCTTC
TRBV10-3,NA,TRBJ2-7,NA,CAIRGEWDTVSYEQYF,TGTGCCATCAGAGGGGAGTGGGACACCGTCTCCTACGAGCAGTACTTC
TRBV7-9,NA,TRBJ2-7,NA,CASSAQGNEQYF,TGTGCCAGCAGCGCCCAGGGTAACGAGCAGTACTTC
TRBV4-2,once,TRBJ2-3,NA,CASSRMAESTDTQYF,TGTGCCAGCAGTCGAATGGCGGAGAGCACAGATACGCAGTATTTT
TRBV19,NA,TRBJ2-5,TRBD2,CASGSGGRQETQYF,TGTGCCAGTGGTAGCGGGGGCCGACAAGAGACCCAGTACTTC
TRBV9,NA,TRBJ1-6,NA,CASSAKTGFRDSPLHF,TGTGCCAGCAGCGCCAAGACGGGATTTAGGGATTCACCCCTCCACTTT
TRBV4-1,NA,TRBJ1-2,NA,CASSYGYGYTF,TGCGCCAGCAGTTACGGGTATGGCTACACCTTC
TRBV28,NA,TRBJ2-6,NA,CASSSGNLWTF,TGTGCCAGCAGCTCGGGGAACCTGTGGACTTTC
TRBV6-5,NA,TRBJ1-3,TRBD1,CASTRDSNSGNTIYF,TGTGCCAGCACCCGGGACAGTAACTCTGGAAACACCATATATTTT
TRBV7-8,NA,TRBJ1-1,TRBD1,CASSFRRDRDTEAFF,TGTGCCAGCAGCTTTCGGCGGGACAGGGACACTGAAGCTTTCTTT
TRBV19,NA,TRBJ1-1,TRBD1,CASSMDRKNTEAFF,TGTGCCAGTAGTATGGACAGGAAGAACACTGAAGCTTTCTTT
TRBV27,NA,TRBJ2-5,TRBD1,CASHASTGYDQETQYF,TGTGCCAGCCATGCGTCGACAGGGTATGACCAAGAGACCCAGTACTTC
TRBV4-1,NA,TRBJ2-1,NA,CASSQEQYNEQFF,TGCGCCAGCAGCCAAGAACAGTACAATGAGCAGTTCTTC
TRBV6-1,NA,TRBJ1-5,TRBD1,CASSETGAGQPQHF,TGTGCCAGCAGTGAAACAGGGGCCGGTCAGCCCCAGCATTTT